This T cell receptor (beta chain) stems from a study of HIV-infected patients and healthy controls. Roughly three months, about 14 weeks, into antiretroviral therapy, follow-up blood was collected. No cell fractionation was done, so the repertoire covers all unsorted peripheral blood T cells. The germline gives CDR1 SGHVS, CDR2 FNYEAQ. Trimming took off 2 bases at V and 2 bases at J, with 10 bases between the two ends. The CDR3 spans 14 residues. There are a few counts of this clonotype. This beta chain lies outside the target of a library built for alpha chains; its clone size means little. cDNA was made from approximately 0.55 ug RNA using alpha and beta constant primers. Alpha and beta chain libraries were made separately by chain-specific third strand synthesis with multiplexing indices. TCRdb redid the calling of the 5' RACE reads with MiXCR, one entry per CDR3 protein. The top ten hold around 20% of the sample, which has roughly 7,500 distinct CDR3 sequences, around 6.7% seen once.

The source of this sequence is an adult with HIV infection. The rearrangement links TRBV7-6 to TRBJ2-7; D is undetermined. This specimen consisted of blood, obtained during antiretroviral therapy. CDR3: CASSLSDGTYEQYF. CDR3 DNA sequence: TGTGCCAGCAGCTTAAGCGACGGAACCTACGAGCAGTACTTC.